One sample yielded the 29 T cell receptor beta chains listed below, sequenced in a study of blood T cell repertoires in COVID-19. The data were produced by immunoSEQ multiplex PCR, yet TCRdb's version contains in-frame clones alone and is incomplete. The table shows 150,000 or so clones, with 85% to 90% occurring only once. The specimen sequenced was peripheral blood. The receptors stem from a woman aged 55-70 years with acute or convalescent COVID-19.

CDR3 in amino acids: CASTGTPTGELFF. CDR3 in DNA: TGTGCCAGCACCGGGACACCGACCGGGGAGCTGTTTTTT. The chain uses TRBV27 and TRBJ2-2; TRBD1 is a possible D gene (6 bases). V lost 7 bases, J lost 5 bases, and 11 bases lay in between. The germline V gene has CDR1 MNHEY and CDR2 SMNVEV (reference sequence). The length of the CDR3 is 13 residues.

V and J are TRBV28 and TRBJ2-2; 8 bases align to TRBD2. The length of the CDR3 is 16 residues. The germline CDR1 and CDR2 sequences are MDHEN and SYDVKM. The J segment lost 4 bases and the V segment lost 6 bases, leaving 10 bases of the junction unmatched. The CDR3 DNA reads as TGTGCCAGCAGACGCACCACCGGGACTAGCACCGGGGAGCTGTTTTTT. Translated, it gives CASRRTTGTSTGELFF.

The chain joins TRBV3-1 (or the pseudogene TRBV3-2) to TRBJ1-3, with no clear D. Trimming took off 4 bases at V and 4 bases at J, with 8 bases between the two ends. The CDR3 spans 13 residues. Germline CDR1 is LGHDT and CDR2 is YNNKEL (reference sequence). CDR3: CASSLAVGNTIYF. The DNA for the CDR3 is TGTGCCAGCAGCCTCGCAGTAGGAAACACCATATATTTT.

This clone was observed a handful of times. The rearrangement links TRBV7-9 to TRBJ2-5; 10 positions match TRBD2. V shed 1 base and J 3 bases; nucleotides not matched to a gene: 2. This CDR3 has 15 residues. Germline V gene sequence: CDR1 SEHNR, CDR2 FQNEAQ (reference sequence). The CDR3 bases are TGTGCCAGCAGCTTAGGACTAGCGGGTAAAGAGACCCAGTACTTC. This codes for CASSLGLAGKETQYF.

This chain uses TRBV9 with TRBJ2-7; TRBD1 agrees at 7 bases. Unmatched junction bases numbered 9, after V lost 3 bases and J lost 3 bases. Germline CDR1 reads SGDLS; CDR2 reads YYNGEE. There are 15 residues in the CDR3. The CDR3 sequence is CASSATGNIVYEQYF. CDR3 nucleotides: TGTGCCAGCAGCGCGACAGGGAATATCGTCTACGAGCAGTACTTC.

V usage is TRBV11-2 and J usage is TRBJ1-1, with 7 bases aligning to TRBD1. CDR1 is SGHAT, CDR2 FQNNGV, per germline. This CDR3 has 14 residues. V gave up 2 bases and J gave up 1 base; unmatched junction bases: 1. The CDR3 sequence: CASSLQGGNTEAFF. CDR3 nucleotides: TGTGCCAGCAGCTTACAGGGGGGGAACACTGAAGCTTTCTTT.

The rearrangement joins TRBV6-6 to TRBJ2-7; a possible D gene is TRBD1 (5 bases). CDR1 is MNHNY and CDR2 is SVGAGI in the germline V gene (reference sequence). V was shortened by 2 bases and J by 3 bases, with 11 bases between the two germline ends. The CDR3 length is 14 residues. Here the CDR3 reads CASSYRQIDYEQYF. The CDR3 region has the DNA TGTGCCAGCAGTTACAGACAGATTGACTACGAGCAGTACTTC.

The chain couples TRBV6-2 or TRBV6-3 to TRBJ2-5; 10 bases align to TRBD2. The trim removed 5 bases at V and 5 bases at J, leaving 8 bases unmatched. In germline, CDR1 is MNHEY, CDR2 SVGEGT. There are 15 residues in the CDR3. For the CDR3, the DNA is TGTGCCAGCAGTCCCCTAGCGGGGGCCCGGGAGACCCAGTACTTC. Its translation is CASSPLAGARETQYF.

V is TRBV4-1 and J is TRBJ2-7; tentative D call: TRBD2 (7 bases). V was trimmed by 7 bases and J by 6 bases, leaving 22 bases between them. CDR3 length: 15 residues. Germline CDR1 is MGHRA and CDR2 is YSYEKL. CDR3 region: CASILKRGGLFEQYF. DNA of the CDR3: TGCGCCAGCATCCTGAAAAGGGGGGGTCTCTTCGAGCAGTACTTC.

The V gene is TRBV7-8, the J gene TRBJ2-2, with 14 bases identical to TRBD2. The CDR3 is 19 amino acids. The ends lost 0 bases at V and 1 base at J; junction bases unmatched: 4. Per germline, CDR1 SGHVS and CDR2 FQNEAQ. The CDR3 coding sequence is TGTGCCAGCAGCTTAGCAGGACTAGCGGGGGGTGGGAACACCGGGGAGCTGTTTTTT. It yields the protein CASSLAGLAGGGNTGELFF.

The chain employs TRBV24-1 and TRBJ2-1; perhaps TRBD2 as D (6 bases). Trimming pared 4 bases from V and 10 bases from J, leaving 19 bases between. Germline CDR1 reads KGHDR; CDR2 reads SFDVKD. This CDR3 has 15 amino acids. The CDR3 DNA follows: TGTGCCACCAGTGACTCCGGGACTTCGGGCGGGGAGCAGTTCTTC. Its translation: CATSDSGTSGGEQFF.

This clone was seen a single time. The junction departs from germline at one end; a sequencing error may be responsible. The V and J genes are TRBV11-3 and TRBJ2-2, with D unresolved. This CDR3 has 13 residues. Germline CDR1 reads SGHNT; CDR2 reads YENEEA. The CDR3 nucleotides read TGTGCCAGCAGCGTAGACCCGACCGGGGAGCTGTTTTTT. Its translation is CASSVDPTGELFF.

The CDR3 here is CASSSPTEGRSIQYF. The CDR3 bases are TGTGCCAGCAGTTCGCCGACGGAGGGTCGGAGCATTCAGTACTTC. V gene TRBV27 combines with J gene TRBJ2-4, with D tentatively TRBD2 (6 bases). Looked up from germline, CDR1 is MNHEY and CDR2 is SMNVEV (reference sequence). The V end lost 4 bases, the J end lost 9 bases, and 19 bases lay between the germline ends. CDR3 size: 15 residues.

This clone was counted a few times. The chain's CDR3 is CASSIGTGSYNEQFF. CDR3 coding DNA: TGTGCCAGTAGTATAGGAACTGGCTCCTACAATGAGCAGTTCTTC. The J gene is TRBJ2-1, the V gene TRBV19, with unresolved D. Per the germline V gene, CDR1 is LNHDA and CDR2 is SQIVND (reference sequence). V was pared by 1 base and J by 0 bases, with 7 bases between. The CDR3 has 15 residues.

This chain links TRBV5-4 with TRBJ1-3; possibly TRBD1 for D (6 bases). The CDR3 has 14 residues. Germline V gene lookup returns CDR1 SGHNT and CDR2 YYREEE (reference sequence). Trimming removed 6 bases from V and 1 base from J, with 11 bases in between. CDR3 sequence: CASKDSPSGNTIYF. In nucleotides, the CDR3 is TGTGCCAGCAAGGACAGTCCATCTGGAAACACCATATATTTT.

This chain links TRBV19 with TRBJ1-6; maybe TRBD1 (6 bases). The CDR3 sequence is 19 residues long. The germline V gene has CDR1 LNHDA and CDR2 SQIVND (reference sequence). V was cut by 7 bases and J by 5 bases, with 27 bases left in between. This CDR3 reads CASNPSWTRGAQDNSPLHF. CDR3 bases: TGTGCCAGTAACCCTAGTTGGACCCGGGGGGCCCAAGATAATTCACCCCTCCACTTT.

This clone was observed a few times. This chain links TRBV19 with TRBJ2-3; TRBD1 agrees at 10 bases. This CDR3 is 20 amino acids long. In germline, CDR1 is LNHDA, CDR2 SQIVND (reference sequence). V dropped 3 bases and J dropped 1; count of bases not matched to a gene: 16. The CDR3 sequence is CASSINTENGTGVGTDTQYF. The CDR3 DNA sequence: TGTGCCAGTAGTATTAATACGGAAAACGGGACAGGGGTCGGCACAGATACGCAGTATTTT.

The rearrangement links TRBV2 to TRBJ1-2; D possibly corresponds to TRBD1 (6 bases). This CDR3 has 13 amino acids. V lost 7 bases and J lost 4, with 13 bases in between. Germline loops: CDR1 SNHLY, CDR2 FYNNEI. Here the CDR3 reads CASIGQGTYGYTF. Written as DNA, the CDR3 is TGTGCCAGCATCGGGCAGGGGACCTATGGCTACACCTTC.

V usage is TRBV4-3 and J usage is TRBJ2-7, with a possible D match to TRBD2 (5 bases). V was clipped by 1 base and J by 4 bases, with 8 bases between them. The CDR3 totals 13 residues. Germline V gene data show CDR1 as LGHNA and CDR2 as YSLEER. The CDR3 protein is CASSQARGYEQYF. In DNA, the CDR3 is TGCGCCAGCAGCCAAGCTCGGGGATACGAGCAGTACTTC.

V is TRBV10-3 and J is TRBJ2-1, with TRBD2 matching over 7 bases. Per the germline V gene, CDR1 is ENHRY and CDR2 is SYGVKD. This CDR3 comprises 14 residues. The ends lost 7 bases at V and 5 bases at J; junction bases unmatched: 8. The CDR3 spells CAIKQLADNNEQFF. DNA of the CDR3: TGTGCCATCAAGCAGCTAGCGGATAACAATGAGCAGTTCTTC.

This clone was detected only a few times. The chain couples TRBV6-1 to TRBJ2-3; 14 bases line up with TRBD2. Per germline, CDR1 MNHNS and CDR2 SASEGT. Trimming removed 4 bases from V and 6 bases from J; junction bases left unmatched: 9. This CDR3 has 17 residues. The CDR3 DNA reads TGTGCCAGCAGTGCCGGACTAGCGGGGGGACTGGTGGATACGCAGTATTTT. Protein product: CASSAGLAGGLVDTQYF.

The V gene is TRBV14, the J gene TRBJ1-4; TRBD1 might be the D (5 bases). CDR1 SGHDN and CDR2 FVKESK come from the germline V gene. CDR3 size: 15 residues. Trimming cost V 0 bases and J 8 bases, with 13 bases left between them. CDR3 DNA: TGTGCCAGCAGCCAAGATATAGGGGCGGGAGAAAAACTGTTTTTT. Protein product: CASSQDIGAGEKLFF.

With respect to this clone: One end of the junction is discordant with germline, which a read error may explain. The V call is TRBV7-7, the J call TRBJ1-3; D unresolved. CDR3 length: 14 amino acids. The V gene's germline CDR1 is SSHAT and CDR2 FNYEAQ (reference sequence). The CDR3 sequence is CASSPDSSGNTIYF. The CDR3 coding sequence is TGTGCTAGCAGCCCCGACTCTTCCGGCAACACCATATATTTT.

V and J are TRBV3-1 (or the pseudogene TRBV3-2) and TRBJ2-1, with 9 bases that match TRBD2. Losses at the gene ends were 4 bases for V and 8 bases for J; bases not matched to a gene: 12. Germline V lookup: CDR1 LGHDT, CDR2 YNNKEL (reference sequence). The CDR3 totals 16 residues. CDR3 sequence reads: CASSPSSGGGADEQFF. In DNA, the CDR3 is TGTGCCAGCAGCCCGTCCTCGGGCGGGGGGGCTGATGAGCAGTTCTTC.

The J gene is TRBJ1-1, the V gene TRBV7-2, with D maybe TRBD1 (6 bases). The CDR3 totals 15 residues. The V end lost 5 bases, the J end lost 1 base, and 14 bases lay between the germline ends. Per the germline V gene, CDR1 is SGHTA and CDR2 is FQGNSA. The CDR3 sequence: CASSTRRGGNTEAFF. The CDR3 region has the DNA TGTGCCAGCAGCACCCGGAGAGGGGGGAACACTGAAGCTTTCTTT.

The rearrangement uses TRBV28 and TRBJ1-5; D perhaps matches TRBD1 (5 bases). This CDR3 is 14 amino acids long. The germline gives CDR1 MDHEN, CDR2 SYDVKM. Trimming stripped 6 bases from V and 0 bases from J, with 9 bases between. This chain's CDR3 is CASRQANSNQPQHF. DNA of the CDR3: TGTGCCAGCAGACAGGCAAATAGCAATCAGCCCCAGCATTTT.

V gene TRBV7-2 combines with J gene TRBJ2-7; perhaps TRBD1 as D (6 bases). The CDR3 has 14 residues. Between the trimmed V and J ends, which lost 1 base and 7 bases, there was a span of 14 bases. Per germline, CDR1 SGHTA and CDR2 FQGNSA. CDR3 residues: CASSLEGSGVEQYF. DNA of the CDR3: TGTGCCAGCAGCTTAGAGGGGTCAGGGGTTGAGCAGTACTTC.

V and J are TRBV6-5 and TRBJ1-6, with 9 bases identical to TRBD1. Germline CDR1 MNHEY, CDR2 SVGAGI. J gave up 7 bases and V 6 bases, and 7 bases lay outside the gene matches. The CDR3 totals 15 residues. The CDR3 protein is CASRRDRGKNSPLHF. DNA for the CDR3: TGTGCCAGCAGACGCGACAGGGGGAAGAATTCACCCCTCCACTTT.

This clone was found a few times. The J gene is TRBJ1-4, the V gene TRBV11-2, with D tentatively TRBD1 (6 bases). V lost 1 base, J lost 8 bases, and 17 bases lay in between. From germline, CDR1 is SGHAT and CDR2 FQNNGV. The CDR3 is 16 amino acids. CDR3 bases: TGTGCCAGCAGCTTAGTAATACGACCCACAGGGGAAAAACTGTTTTTT. Protein sequence: CASSLVIRPTGEKLFF. Full variable domain (rest looked up from reference TRBV11-2 and TRBJ1-4): EAGVAQSPRYKIIEKRQSVAFWCNPISGHATLYWYQQILGQGPKLLIQFQNNGVVDDSQLPKDRFSAERLKGVDSTLKIQPAKLEDSAVYLCASSLVIRPTGEKLFFGSGTQLSVL.